This T cell receptor beta chain stems from a study of blood T cell repertoires in COVID-19. Study context: The origin of the acute and convalescent COVID-19 samples was the United States, Italy and Spain.

Original analysis: Amplification with reference gene primers provided the estimates of nucleated cell counts. Libraries were prepared by immunoSEQ multiplex PCR; TCRdb keeps only in-frame clonotypes and omits some of them. V and J calls and clone size are copied from that table; D and trimming were computed from the DNA. The table shows more than 350,000 clones, with 80% to 90% occurring only once. Enrolled through a virtual design, the participants were between 18 and 89 years of age and came from under 30 US areas. Clinical history reported by participants formed the basis on which cohorts were assigned. What was sequenced was PBMCs or T cells enriched from blood (not recorded which). The receptor's source is a man younger than 35 who had recovered from COVID-19.

The CDR3 sequence is CASSQQGSTDTQYF. The CDR3 nucleotides are TGCGCCAGCAGCCAACAGGGTAGCACAGATACGCAGTATTTT. The chain couples TRBV5-1 to TRBJ2-3, with a tentative D call TRBD1 (6 bases). Germline V gene data show CDR1 as SGHRS and CDR2 as YFSETQ. The CDR3 totals 14 residues. Trimming took 4 bases from V and 0 from J, leaving 9 bases between them.